Each of the 17 T cell receptor beta chains below was sequenced from the same sample in a study of CD8 T cells in Susac syndrome. An amount of RNA that ranged from roughly 0.45 to 1 ug was reverse transcribed with random hexamers. TCRdb fed the immunoSEQ multiplex PCR reads into MiXCR, producing one record per CDR3 protein. In the table there are approximately 200,000 distinct CDR3 sequences, around 96% of which are singletons. Sequencing input: CD4+ T cells from PBMCs. The source is a human donor with multiple sclerosis.

The chain combines TRBV6-6 with TRBJ2-1; D may correspond to TRBD1 or TRBD2 (5 bases each). The CDR3 is made up of 15 amino acids. The V and J ends lost 3 bases and 5 bases respectively, with 14 bases between them. CDR1 MNHNY and CDR2 SVGAGI come from the germline V gene (reference sequence). Here the CDR3 DNA reads TGTGCCAGCAGTTATCGCCAGGGTAGCGACAATGAGCAGTTCTTC. Residues: CASSYRQGSDNEQFF.

The V call is TRBV2, the J call TRBJ2-3; 8 bases fit TRBD2. CDR3 size: 14 residues. CDR1 is SNHLY, CDR2 FYNNEI, per germline. J was trimmed by 2 bases and V by 8 bases; bases with no gene match: 6. The CDR3 protein is CASRLAPFTDTQYF. DNA of the CDR3: TGTGCCAGCCGACTAGCGCCGTTCACAGATACGCAGTATTTT.

CDR3: CATSGIGQETQYF. CDR3 bases: TGTGCCACCAGTGGTATCGGGCAAGAGACCCAGTACTTC. This chain uses TRBV24-1 with TRBJ2-5; D gene unclear. The germline CDR1 and CDR2 sequences are KGHDR and SFDVKD. The CDR3 sequence is 13 residues long. Trimming took 5 bases from V and 2 from J, leaving 8 bases between them.

This clonotype was picked up one time. V gene TRBV3-1 combines with J gene TRBJ2-7; 10 bases are a match to TRBD2. Unmatched junction bases numbered 5, after V lost 0 bases and J lost 6 bases. This CDR3 has 15 amino acids. Germline CDR1 is LGHDT and CDR2 is YNNKEL (reference sequence). CDR3: CASSQERAGGREQYF. The CDR3 bases are TGTGCCAGCAGCCAAGAACGAGCGGGGGGGCGCGAGCAGTACTTC.

V usage is TRBV24-1 and J usage is TRBJ1-2, with D possibly being TRBD1 (6 bases). Germline assignment: CDR1 KGHDR and CDR2 SFDVKD. The V and J ends lost 9 bases and 5 bases respectively, with 12 bases between them. The CDR3 is made up of 12 amino acids. In nucleotides, the CDR3 is TGTGCCACCGGCCACAGGGATTATGGCTACACCTTC. Residues: CATGHRDYGYTF.

CDR3 DNA: TGTGCCAGCAGTCAGGGCTTGGGTGAGCAGTTCTTC. As protein: CASSQGLGEQFF. The chain links TRBV5-4 to TRBJ2-1, with D perhaps TRBD1 (5 bases). Germline assignment: CDR1 SGHNT and CDR2 YYREEE (reference sequence). V shed 5 bases and J shed 9 bases, with 12 bases lying between them. The CDR3 consists of 12 residues.

The gene calls are TRBV24-1 and TRBJ1-5; D is perhaps TRBD1 (5 bases). The CDR3 extends over 12 amino acids. V was pared by 3 bases and J by 15 bases, with 14 bases between. CDR1 and CDR2 (germline): KGHDR, SFDVKD. In DNA form, the CDR3 reads TGTGCCACCAGTGATGGGGGTGGAGTCCGGCATTTT. Translation: CATSDGGGVRHF.

The chain links TRBV20-1 to TRBJ2-1, with 7 bases that match TRBD1. The CDR3 is 12 amino acids. The trim removed 4 bases at V and 8 bases at J, leaving 5 bases unmatched. Germline values: CDR1 DFQATT, CDR2 SNEGSKA (reference sequence). The CDR3 nucleotides read TGCAGTGCTACCCGACAGGGAGATGAGCAGTTCTTC. Translating it yields CSATRQGDEQFF.

This clonotype was seen just once. The chain is built from TRBV12-3 or TRBV12-4 and TRBJ2-7; 9 positions agree with TRBD1. The V gene end was trimmed by 6 bases and the J gene end by 7 bases; junction bases not matched to a gene: 13. This CDR3 is 15 amino acids long. The chain's CDR3 is CASRTAGTGYEEQYF. The CDR3 region has the DNA TGTGCCAGCAGGACCGCCGGGACAGGGTATGAAGAGCAGTACTTC.

This clonotype was picked up one time. The chain carries TRBV20-1 and TRBJ1-4; TRBD1 might be the D (5 bases). The V end lost 5 bases, the J end lost 8 bases, and 15 bases lay between the germline ends. The germline V gene encodes CDR1 DFQATT and CDR2 SNEGSKA (reference sequence). The CDR3 covers 13 residues. The CDR3 sequence: CSAQDNGQEKLFF. Here the CDR3 DNA reads TGCAGTGCTCAGGACAACGGCCAAGAAAAACTGTTTTTT.

This chain connects TRBV12-3 or TRBV12-4 to TRBJ2-5; D gene uncertain. Trimming removed 7 bases from V and 8 bases from J, with 14 bases in between. The CDR3 runs to 12 residues. Written as DNA, the CDR3 is TGTGCCAGCAATCCGGGTGGTTACACCCAGTACTTC. Translating it yields CASNPGGYTQYF.

This clonotype was seen just once. CDR3 protein: CASSSQGGSNQPQHF. In DNA, the CDR3 is TGTGCCAGCAGCTCACAGGGTGGAAGCAATCAGCCCCAGCATTTT. J is TRBJ1-5 and V is TRBV5-4; possible D gene TRBD1, 6 bases. V was shortened by 3 bases and J by 1 base, with 11 bases between the two germline ends. The CDR3 has 15 residues. CDR1 is SGHNT and CDR2 is YYREEE in the germline V gene (reference sequence).

This clonotype was seen a few times. This chain links TRBV18 with TRBJ2-5; TRBD1 agrees at 8 bases. The V gene's germline CDR1 is KGHSH and CDR2 LQKENI. This CDR3 is built from 14 residues. V shed 4 bases, J shed 2 bases, and the junction held 3 bases outside the gene matches. CDR3 in DNA: TGTGCCAGCTCACTCGGACAGGGTCAAGAGACCCAGTACTTC. Translated, it gives CASSLGQGQETQYF.

The rearrangement links TRBV29-1 to TRBJ2-7, with a tentative D call TRBD2 (6 bases). Germline V lookup: CDR1 SQVTM, CDR2 ANQGSEA. V was cut by 0 bases and J by 5 bases, with 17 bases left in between. The CDR3 consists of 15 residues. The CDR3 nucleotides are TGCAGCGTTGAAGATCCGGCCGGGGGTAGGCACGAGCAGTACTTC. Protein: CSVEDPAGGRHEQYF.

This clonotype appeared a single time. This sequence joins TRBV3-1 and TRBJ2-7, with D perhaps given as TRBD1 or TRBD2 (6 bases each). V gave up 3 bases and J gave up 2 bases, with 17 bases separating them. The germline V gene encodes CDR1 LGHDT and CDR2 YNNKEL (reference sequence). This CDR3 comprises 16 residues. In DNA, the CDR3 is TGTGCCAGCAGCCACCCCGGGGGCGGAGGCCCCTACGAGCAGTACTTC. This codes for CASSHPGGGGPYEQYF.

The chain recombines TRBV2 with TRBJ2-7; 10 bases agree with TRBD1. The germline CDR1 and CDR2 sequences are SNHLY and FYNNEI. The trim removed 3 bases at V and 3 bases at J, leaving 2 bases unmatched. This CDR3 contains 14 residues. The CDR3 sequence is CASSEDRGNYEQYF. CDR3 coding DNA: TGTGCCAGCAGTGAGGACAGGGGGAACTACGAGCAGTACTTC.

The chain combines TRBV20-1 with TRBJ1-5; a possible D gene is TRBD1 (6 bases). CDR3 length equals 15 residues. Trimming left V 0 bases short and J 4 bases short, with 13 bases between. Germline assignment: CDR1 DFQATT and CDR2 SNEGSKA (reference sequence). The CDR3 DNA sequence: TGCAGTGCTAGAGACATCAGGGGCCGTAATCAGCCCCAGCATTTT. Translated, it gives CSARDIRGRNQPQHF.